A selection of T cell receptor beta chains follows, all from one sample in a study of post-analysis software for immune sequencing data. TCRdb reprocessed the PCR reads with MiXCR, giving one entry per CDR3 protein. The sample has 250,000 to 300,000 distinct CDR3 sequences; 35% to 40% are singletons. Material: blood. The receptors here all came from a girl between 5 and 17 years old with multiple sclerosis. Both conserved end residues are part of each CDR3. The order of the fields is J gene, V gene, D gene, clone size, CDR3 DNA, CDR3 protein. The D gene is left open where the match is weak. Clone sizes are given selectively: once, few, many, or a class where the clone is expanded.

J: TRBJ1-1; V: TRBV20-1; D: NA; size: NA; DNA: TGCAGTGCTGGAGGCGGGAACATTGAAGCTTTCTTT; CDR3: CSAGGGNIEAFF
J: TRBJ2-2; V: TRBV7-2; D: TRBD2; size: NA; DNA: TGTGCCAGCAGCCCGCCGGGAGGGGGGGAGGACACCGGGGAGCTGTTTTTT; CDR3: CASSPPGGGEDTGELFF
J: TRBJ2-3; V: TRBV6-2/TRBV6-3; D: NA; size: NA; DNA: TGTGCCAGCAGTTACCTGGGGGCAAGGACAGATACGCAGTATTTT; CDR3: CASSYLGARTDTQYF
J: TRBJ1-5; V: TRBV28; D: NA; size: NA; DNA: TGTGCCAGCAGTTCCTTGAATCAGCCCCAGCATTTT; CDR3: CASSSLNQPQHF
J: TRBJ2-5; V: TRBV11-2; D: NA; size: NA; DNA: TGTGCCAGCAGCTTAGGCGTCTACGGGCAGTACTTC; CDR3: CASSLGVYGQYF
J: TRBJ2-5; V: TRBV5-1; D: NA; size: NA; DNA: TGCGCCAGCAGTTTCCTTCCGGGAGTTGGCTACAGTGAGCAGTACTTC; CDR3: CASSFLPGVGYSEQYF
J: TRBJ2-7; V: TRBV10-3; D: NA; size: NA; DNA: TGTGCCATCAGTGAGTCCGCGAACGAGCAGTACTTC; CDR3: CAISESANEQYF
J: TRBJ1-1; V: TRBV29-1; D: NA; size: NA; DNA: TGCAGCGTTATTCAGTCAGTGAACACTGAAGCTTTCTTT; CDR3: CSVIQSVNTEAFF
J: TRBJ2-2; V: TRBV12-3/TRBV12-4; D: TRBD1; size: NA; DNA: TGTGCCAGCAGTGACAGGGGGGAGCGGTTTTTT; CDR3: CASSDRGERFF
J: TRBJ2-3; V: TRBV20-1; D: TRBD2; size: NA; DNA: TGCAGTGCTAGAATTAGCGGGGTTCCTGGAGATACGCAGTATTTT; CDR3: CSARISGVPGDTQYF
J: TRBJ1-5; V: TRBV29-1; D: NA; size: many; DNA: TGCAGCGTTGAATCAGGGGCCAATCAGCCCCAGCATTTT; CDR3: CSVESGANQPQHF
J: TRBJ2-4; V: TRBV28; D: TRBD2; size: many; DNA: TGTGCCAGCAGTTTGCCGGGACTAGGGGTGTCGGCCAAAAACATTCAGTACTTC; CDR3: CASSLPGLGVSAKNIQYF
J: TRBJ1-5; V: TRBV7-9; D: NA; size: few; DNA: TGTGCCACCCAGGACATTCAGAGCAATCAGCCCCAGCATTTT; CDR3: CATQDIQSNQPQHF
J: TRBJ1-5; V: TRBV20-1; D: NA; size: many; DNA: TGCAGTGCTAGAACGACAGATAATCAGCCCCAGCATTTT; CDR3: CSARTTDNQPQHF
J: TRBJ1-1; V: TRBV14; D: NA; size: many; DNA: TGTGCCAGCAGCCAATTACAGGGCAGGAACACTGAAGCTTTCTTT; CDR3: CASSQLQGRNTEAFF
J: TRBJ2-5; V: TRBV5-1; D: TRBD1; size: NA; DNA: TGCGCCAGCAGCTTAGATACAGGGGTAGAGACCCAGTACTTC; CDR3: CASSLDTGVETQYF
J: TRBJ2-5; V: TRBV7-9; D: TRBD2; size: NA; DNA: TGTGCCAGCAGCTCCGAATCGGGACTAGCTCCGTGGGCCCAGTACTTC; CDR3: CASSSESGLAPWAQYF
J: TRBJ2-1; V: TRBV2; D: NA; size: many; DNA: TGTGCCAGCAGTGAGAGTCTCTCCATTTGGGGTGAGCAGTTCTTC; CDR3: CASSESLSIWGEQFF
J: TRBJ1-2; V: TRBV4-1; D: NA; size: NA; DNA: TGCGCCAGCAGCCAAGGTAGCAGCGGTATAGGCTACACCTTC; CDR3: CASSQGSSGIGYTF
J: TRBJ2-1; V: TRBV29-1; D: TRBD1; size: NA; DNA: TGCAGCGTTGAAGATGAGACAGGGGGAGAGACCCAGTTCTTC; CDR3: CSVEDETGGETQFF
J: TRBJ2-3; V: TRBV14; D: NA; size: few; DNA: TGTGCCAGCAGCCCCCAATCGCGGGACACGCAGTATTTT; CDR3: CASSPQSRDTQYF
J: TRBJ1-1; V: TRBV7-8; D: NA; size: few; DNA: TGTGCCTTGGGCTCGAACACTGAAGCTTTCTTT; CDR3: CALGSNTEAFF
J: TRBJ2-7; V: TRBV29-1; D: NA; size: NA; DNA: TGCAGCACCCGGACAGTAGATTCGTACGAGCAGTACTTC; CDR3: CSTRTVDSYEQYF
J: TRBJ1-5; V: TRBV28; D: NA; size: NA; DNA: TGTGCCAGCCGAACGGCAGGCCTCAATCAGCCCCAGCATTTT; CDR3: CASRTAGLNQPQHF
J: TRBJ2-7; V: TRBV20-1; D: NA; size: NA; DNA: TGCAGTGCCCAGGGTGCATCAGTCTACGAGCAGTACTTC; CDR3: CSAQGASVYEQYF
J: TRBJ1-1; V: TRBV7-9; D: NA; size: few; DNA: TGTGCCAGCAGCCCCGACCCACATGGGCCTGAAGCTTTCTTT; CDR3: CASSPDPHGPEAFF
J: TRBJ2-7; V: TRBV20-1; D: NA; size: NA; DNA: TGCAGTGCTACCGCCGGCAGGGTTTACACCTACGAGCAGTACTTC; CDR3: CSATAGRVYTYEQYF
J: TRBJ2-7; V: TRBV27; D: NA; size: NA; DNA: TGTGCCAGCAGTCGCGGACTGAGCTCCTACGAGCAGTACTTC; CDR3: CASSRGLSSYEQYF
J: TRBJ1-6; V: TRBV7-2; D: NA; size: NA; DNA: TGTGCCAGCAGCCCCCCATGGGGTCGGGGATCACCCCTCCACTTT; CDR3: CASSPPWGRGSPLHF
J: TRBJ1-6; V: TRBV12-3/TRBV12-4; D: NA; size: few; DNA: TGTGCCAGCTCGGGGCTGAGGGGTTCACCCCCCCACTTT; CDR3: CASSGLRGSPPHF
J: TRBJ2-3; V: TRBV29-1; D: NA; size: many; DNA: TGCAGCGTTGTAGTCGGGACTAGCACAGATACGCAGTATTTT; CDR3: CSVVVGTSTDTQYF
J: TRBJ2-3; V: TRBV20-1; D: NA; size: NA; DNA: TGCAGTGCTCAGGGGGGAGGCACAGATACGCAGTATTTT; CDR3: CSAQGGGTDTQYF
J: TRBJ2-5; V: TRBV6-2/TRBV6-3; D: TRBD2; size: many; DNA: TGTGCCAGCAGTTACCGAAGGACTAGCGGGAGGGCGCCCGAGACCCAGTACTTC; CDR3: CASSYRRTSGRAPETQYF
J: TRBJ2-7; V: TRBV5-6; D: TRBD2; size: NA; DNA: TGTGCCAGCAGCGGGGGGGATCGAGAGCAGTACTTC; CDR3: CASSGGDREQYF
J: TRBJ2-5; V: TRBV6-1; D: NA; size: NA; DNA: TGTGCCAGCAGTGAAGGGTCCCAAGAGACCCAGTACTTC; CDR3: CASSEGSQETQYF
J: TRBJ1-1; V: TRBV9; D: NA; size: NA; DNA: TGTGCCAGCAGCGTAGGGGGGGAAGCTTTCTTT; CDR3: CASSVGGEAFF
J: TRBJ2-2; V: TRBV2; D: NA; size: few; DNA: TGTGCCAGCAGAATCGCACGACAGCGGACCGGGGAGCTGTTTTTT; CDR3: CASRIARQRTGELFF
J: TRBJ2-6; V: TRBV30; D: NA; size: NA; DNA: TGTGCCTGGAGTGTAGGGCGAAGCTCTGGGGCCAACGTCCTGACTTTC; CDR3: CAWSVGRSSGANVLTF
J: TRBJ2-7; V: TRBV6-1; D: NA; size: NA; DNA: TGTGCCAGCAGCCAAAGGGATATGGGAGCGTGGTACTTC; CDR3: CASSQRDMGAWYF
J: TRBJ1-6; V: TRBV20-1; D: TRBD1; size: few; DNA: TGCAGTGGCTCGACAGGGGTAGATTCACCCCTCCACTTT; CDR3: CSGSTGVDSPLHF
J: TRBJ1-6; V: TRBV27; D: NA; size: many; DNA: TGTGCCAGCAGTCCTAGAACAGAATACTATAATTCACCCCTCCACTTT; CDR3: CASSPRTEYYNSPLHF
J: TRBJ1-1; V: TRBV18; D: NA; size: few; DNA: TGTGCCAGCTCATTCAGGGTAGAGGGCCTAAACACTGAAGCTTTCTTT; CDR3: CASSFRVEGLNTEAFF